This TCR beta chain was observed in a study of blood T cells in healthy people across ages (dated by TCRdb to the mid-2010s). Describing the broader study: Template switching captured roughly one uniquely barcoded TCR beta cDNA molecule per two T cells in model experiments. The study measured age-related changes in TCR beta repertoire diversity using deep sequencing normalized with unique cDNA molecular identifiers. Donors were grouped into four age groups: young (average 16 years), middle-aged (39), aged (around 60) and long-lived (approximately 75). To avoid experimental bias, donors of different ages were spread randomly across the sequencing lanes. For two donors (one aged 18 to 30 and one aged 80 or older), the study analyzed two additional independent replicas of 1 million unique cDNA reads from the same blood draw. Study-wide findings and limitations: Because profiling used bulk unsorted PBMCs, naive and antigen-experienced compartments could not be compared conclusively. Compared with the aged group, the long-lived group had more naive CD4+ T cells, fewer expanded clones and increased TCR diversity, suggesting age selection. There was a strong correlation between observed TCR beta diversity and the percentage of naive T cells measured by flow cytometry. As age increased, observed TCR beta diversity per million T cells dropped in a roughly linear way, and a significant reduction was already evident by age 40. The CMV infection status of donors was not known, potentially confounding age-related changes in expanded clonotypes. Estimates of total diversity based on one million sequenced T cells were considered lower bounds and underestimates.

CDR1 and CDR2, per the germline V gene (reference sequence), are DFQATT and SNEGSKA. Cut back by 6 bases and 6 bases, the V and J ends lie 18 bases apart. The CDR3, from cysteine to phenylalanine, totals 13 residues. The entry retains the CDR3 DNA only, 39 bases that are in frame from base 1. The roughly 39 donors, aged about 6 to 90 years, were systemically healthy Caucasian individuals from Russia. Each donor gave about 9.8 milliliters of peripheral blood, drawn into EDTA-treated Vacutainer tubes. PBMCs were isolated by Ficoll-Paque density-gradient centrifugation, with at least 6.5 million obtained per sample. Total RNA was extracted from PBMCs with Trizol reagent, with at least 5 micrograms obtained per sample. For every donor, an aliquot of PBMCs went through flow cytometry to measure the percentages of naive CD45RAhigh/CD27high T cells. In its sample, this clonotype was seen a few times. Its antigen has not been determined. Base quality data are lacking; no much larger clone is found one base away.

Preparation of the library involved 5' RACE. These reads were obtained on an Illumina HiSeq 2500. The second PCR ran for roughly 7 to 12 cycles and used a J-beta primer mix along with a sample-barcoded 5' primer. Each TCR beta cDNA molecule received a unique molecular identifier from a template-switch 5' adaptor carrying 12 random nucleotides. At least 2.5 million CDR3-containing paired-end reads were obtained from each sample. The Mint cDNA synthesis kit, primed by a TRBC-specific oligonucleotide, was used to synthesize first-strand cDNA from all RNA. All cDNA was treated with uracil-DNA glycosylase and then went through a first 18-cycle PCR with the universal primers M1SS and BC2_uni_R. Concerning the study's data processing: For normalization, 1 million high-quality reads, each with a distinct molecular identifier, were randomly selected from each sample. Reads with shared molecular identifiers were discarded instead of being binned into consensus sequences. CDR3 identification, clonotype clustering and error correction used MiTCR with a Q25 quality threshold and the strictest error-elimination algorithm. Lower-bound total TCR beta diversity was estimated with a nonparametric unseen species model using Euler transformation. Starting from the raw public reads, TCRdb applied fastp trimming at Q25, assembled clones with MiXCR and retained in-frame beta chains. All rows with the same CDR3 protein become a single entry with the most common DNA and genes. TCRdb, not the original authors, processed these V and J calls. For this sample the table gives about 780,000 distinct CDR3 sequences, of which 35% to 60% were detected only once. Clones ranked in the top ten supply around a sixth of the sample.

This clonotype was sampled from a man older than 75 in good health. The sample comprised blood. The rearranged chain carries TRBV20-1 and TRBJ2-7, with the identity of the D gene unclear. The CDR3 protein: CSATTRLGREQYF. In nucleotides, the sequence is TGCAGTGCCACGACAAGGCTAGGTCGCGAGCAGTACTTC.